This paragraph reports one TCR beta chain. Its target is unknown. The record originates from a study of T cell responses to AZD1222 COVID-19 vaccine. Study-wide results and limits: Baseline serology detected seropositivity in only six AZD1222 recipients. Donors, mostly white British, included more females; clonal diversity was possibly underestimated.

Sequencing was performed with immunoSEQ multiplex PCR; in TCRdb, only in-frame clones are kept and a portion is missing. Of around 100,000 clones listed, over 90% are singletons. With V trimmed by 6 bases and J by 4 bases, 9 bases remained unmatched. CDR1 and CDR2 from the germline V gene are DFQATT and SNEGSKA (reference sequence). This CDR3 contains 15 residues. This chain joins TRBV20-1 and TRBJ1-6; 7 positions match TRBD1. This clonotype originated in an adult in good health. The sequencing here drew on peripheral blood, taken on day 0 of AZD1222 vaccination. CDR3 DNA sequence: TGCAGTGCCAGTGACAGGGTTGGATATAATTCACCCCTCCACTTT. It encodes CSASDRVGYNSPLHF.